This T cell receptor (beta chain) appears in the sequencing data of a study of blood T cell repertoires in COVID-19. Measured with immunoSEQ multiplex PCR; TCRdb has only the in-frame clones, and not every one. Of 50,000 to 55,000 clones in the sample, roughly 84% were seen once. Trimming pared 1 base from V and 4 bases from J, leaving 13 bases between. This CDR3 spans 15 amino acids. CDR1 and CDR2 from the germline V gene are LNHDA and SQIVND (reference sequence). The receptor comes from a man in his fifties or sixties with active COVID-19. This sequence joins TRBV19 and TRBJ2-5, with a tentative D call TRBD2 (6 bases). Sequences were obtained from peripheral blood. The CDR3 loop is CASSIASVGRETQYF. CDR3 DNA sequence: TGTGCCAGTAGTATAGCTAGCGTGGGGAGAGAGACCCAGTACTTC.